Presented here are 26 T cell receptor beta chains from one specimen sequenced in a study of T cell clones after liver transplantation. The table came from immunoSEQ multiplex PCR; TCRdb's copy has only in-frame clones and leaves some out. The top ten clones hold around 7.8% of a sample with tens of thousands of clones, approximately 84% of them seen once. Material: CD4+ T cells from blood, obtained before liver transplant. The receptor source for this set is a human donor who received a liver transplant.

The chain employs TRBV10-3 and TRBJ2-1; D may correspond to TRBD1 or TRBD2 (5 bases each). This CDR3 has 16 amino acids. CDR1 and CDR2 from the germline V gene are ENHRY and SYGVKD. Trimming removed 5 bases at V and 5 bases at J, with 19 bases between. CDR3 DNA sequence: TGTGCCATCAGTTCAAGACGGGACCAATCAGACAATGAGCAGTTCTTC. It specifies CAISSRRDQSDNEQFF.

The CDR3 reads CASSITYSRLAGGFNEQFF. The CDR3 DNA sequence: TGTGCCAGCAGCATCACATATAGCAGACTAGCGGGGGGTTTCAATGAGCAGTTCTTC. V is TRBV7-6 and J is TRBJ2-1; 13 bases line up with TRBD2. Germline V CDR1 and CDR2: SGHVS, FNYEAQ. V lost 5 bases, J lost 6 bases, and 16 bases stayed unmatched. The CDR3 is 19 residues long.

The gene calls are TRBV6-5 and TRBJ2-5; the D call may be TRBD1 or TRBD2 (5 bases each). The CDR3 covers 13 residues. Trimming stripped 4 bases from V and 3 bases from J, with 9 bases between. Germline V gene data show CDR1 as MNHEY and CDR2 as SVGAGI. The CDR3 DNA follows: TGTGCCAGCAGTTGGGACCCAAAAGAGACCCAGTACTTC. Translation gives CASSWDPKETQYF.

The CDR3 coding sequence is TGCGCCAGCAGCCAAGTCCGAGGGGCCTTGGGTAATGAGCAGTTCTTC. Protein: CASSQVRGALGNEQFF. The genes are TRBV4-3 and TRBJ2-1, with D tentatively TRBD1 or TRBD2 (5 bases each). Germline CDR1 and CDR2: LGHNA and YSLEER. V lost 1 base and J lost 7, with 17 bases in between. This CDR3 contains 16 residues.

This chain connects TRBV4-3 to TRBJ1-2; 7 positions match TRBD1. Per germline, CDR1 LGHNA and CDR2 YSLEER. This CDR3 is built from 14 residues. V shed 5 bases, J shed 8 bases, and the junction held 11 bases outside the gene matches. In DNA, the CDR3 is TGCGCCAGCAGCAAAAGGGGAGACAGGGACGGCTACACCTTC. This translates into CASSKRGDRDGYTF.

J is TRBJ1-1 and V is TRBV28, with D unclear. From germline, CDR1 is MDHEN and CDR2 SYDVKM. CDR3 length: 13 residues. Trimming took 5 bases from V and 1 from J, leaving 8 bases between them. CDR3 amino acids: CASSPLENTEAFF. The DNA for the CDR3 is TGTGCCAGCAGTCCCCTTGAGAACACTGAAGCTTTCTTT.

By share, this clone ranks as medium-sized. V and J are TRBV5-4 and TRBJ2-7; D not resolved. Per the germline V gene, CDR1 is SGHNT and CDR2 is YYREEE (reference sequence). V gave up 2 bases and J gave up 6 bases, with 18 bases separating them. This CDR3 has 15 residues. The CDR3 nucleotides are TGTGCCAGCAGCTTTGGAGACATATCCCAAGTCGAGCAGTACTTC. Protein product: CASSFGDISQVEQYF.

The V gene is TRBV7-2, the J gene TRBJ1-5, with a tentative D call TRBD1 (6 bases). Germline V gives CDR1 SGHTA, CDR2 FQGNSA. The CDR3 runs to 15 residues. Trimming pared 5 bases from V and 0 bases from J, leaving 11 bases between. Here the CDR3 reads CASSLYRDSNQPQHF. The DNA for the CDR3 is TGTGCCAGCAGCCTATACAGGGATAGCAATCAGCCCCAGCATTTT.

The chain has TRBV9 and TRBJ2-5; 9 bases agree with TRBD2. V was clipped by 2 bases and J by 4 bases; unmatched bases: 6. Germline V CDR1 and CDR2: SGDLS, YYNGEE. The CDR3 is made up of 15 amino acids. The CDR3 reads CASSVNAGGRETQYF. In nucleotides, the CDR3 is TGTGCCAGCAGCGTTAATGCGGGAGGGAGAGAGACCCAGTACTTC.

CDR3 sequence reads: CASSIQGRQYF. The CDR3 bases are TGTGCCAGCAGTATACAGGGCAGACAGTACTTC. This sequence joins TRBV28 and TRBJ2-7, with D perhaps matching TRBD1 (6 bases). This CDR3 is built from 11 residues. Germline lookup yields CDR1 MDHEN and CDR2 SYDVKM. The ends were cut back, 5 bases at V and 10 bases at J, with 12 bases in the middle.

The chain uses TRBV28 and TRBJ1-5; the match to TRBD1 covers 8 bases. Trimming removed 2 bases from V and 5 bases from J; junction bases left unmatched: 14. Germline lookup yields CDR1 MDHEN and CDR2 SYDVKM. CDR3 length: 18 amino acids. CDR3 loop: CASSLRGLQGGVDQPQHF. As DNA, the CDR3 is TGTGCCAGCAGTTTAAGGGGGCTACAGGGGGGAGTGGATCAGCCCCAGCATTTT.

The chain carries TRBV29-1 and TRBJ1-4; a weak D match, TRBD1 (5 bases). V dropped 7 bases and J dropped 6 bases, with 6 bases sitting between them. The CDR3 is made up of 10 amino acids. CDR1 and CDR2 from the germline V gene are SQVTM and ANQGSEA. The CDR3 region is CSGGDEKLFF. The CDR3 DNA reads TGCAGCGGGGGGGATGAAAAACTGTTTTTT.

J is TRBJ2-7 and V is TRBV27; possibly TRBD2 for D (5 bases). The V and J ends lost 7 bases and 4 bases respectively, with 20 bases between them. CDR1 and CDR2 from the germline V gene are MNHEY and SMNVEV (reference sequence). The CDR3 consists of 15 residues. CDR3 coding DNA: TGTGCCAGCACATCCCTGGGGAGTGGGGAGTACGAGCAGTACTTC. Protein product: CASTSLGSGEYEQYF.

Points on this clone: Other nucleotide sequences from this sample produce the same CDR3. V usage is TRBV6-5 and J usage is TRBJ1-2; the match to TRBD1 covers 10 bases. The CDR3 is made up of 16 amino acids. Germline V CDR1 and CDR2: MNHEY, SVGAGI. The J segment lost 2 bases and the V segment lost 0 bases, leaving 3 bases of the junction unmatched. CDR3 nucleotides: TGTGCCAGCAGTTACTCGAAGGGACAGGGGAACTATGGCTACACCTTC. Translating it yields CASSYSKGQGNYGYTF.

CDR3 sequence: CASSPSIAGGRAGELFF. CDR3 coding DNA: TGTGCCAGCAGCCCCTCTATAGCGGGAGGACGCGCCGGGGAGCTGTTTTTT. This sequence joins TRBV7-3 and TRBJ2-2; 10 positions match TRBD2. This CDR3 has 17 amino acids. Germline assignment: CDR1 SGHTA and CDR2 FQGTGA. V shed 5 bases, J shed 6 bases, and the junction held 12 bases outside the gene matches.

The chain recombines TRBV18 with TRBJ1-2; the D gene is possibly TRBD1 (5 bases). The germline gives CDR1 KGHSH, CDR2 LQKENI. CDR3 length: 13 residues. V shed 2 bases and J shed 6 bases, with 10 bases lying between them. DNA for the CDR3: TGTGCCAGCTCACCATGGGGGACGCATGGCTACACCTTC. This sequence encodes CASSPWGTHGYTF.

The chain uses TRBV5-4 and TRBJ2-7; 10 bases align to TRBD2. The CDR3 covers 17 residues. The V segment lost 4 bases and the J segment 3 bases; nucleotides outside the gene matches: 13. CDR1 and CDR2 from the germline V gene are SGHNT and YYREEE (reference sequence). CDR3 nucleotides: TGTGCCAGCAGCCGGAATAGCGGGAGGCCGCTTTACTACGAGCAGTACTTC. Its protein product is CASSRNSGRPLYYEQYF.

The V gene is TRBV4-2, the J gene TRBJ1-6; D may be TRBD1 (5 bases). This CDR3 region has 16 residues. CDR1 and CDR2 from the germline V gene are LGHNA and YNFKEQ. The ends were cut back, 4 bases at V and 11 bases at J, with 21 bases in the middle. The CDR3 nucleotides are TGTGCCAGCAGCCGGGGGAAACGGGGAGAAGGGGCACCCCTCCACTTT. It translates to CASSRGKRGEGAPLHF.

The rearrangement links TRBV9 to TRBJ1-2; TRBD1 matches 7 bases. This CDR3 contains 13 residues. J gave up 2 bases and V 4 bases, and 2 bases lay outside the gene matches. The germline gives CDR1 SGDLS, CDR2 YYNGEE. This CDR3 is CASSQGQNYGYTF. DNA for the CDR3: TGTGCCAGCAGCCAGGGACAGAACTATGGCTACACCTTC.

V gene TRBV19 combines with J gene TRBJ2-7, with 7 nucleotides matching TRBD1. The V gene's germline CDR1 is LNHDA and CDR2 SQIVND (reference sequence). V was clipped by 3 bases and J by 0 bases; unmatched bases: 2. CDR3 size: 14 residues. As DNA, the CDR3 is TGTGCCAGTAGTATTGGGGACAGCTCCTACGAGCAGTACTTC. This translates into CASSIGDSSYEQYF.

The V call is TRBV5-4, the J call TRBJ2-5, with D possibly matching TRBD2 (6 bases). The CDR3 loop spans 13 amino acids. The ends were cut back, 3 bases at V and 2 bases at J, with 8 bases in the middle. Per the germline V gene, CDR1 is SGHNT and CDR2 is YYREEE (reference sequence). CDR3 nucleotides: TGTGCCAGCAGCTCACGGGGGCAAGAGACCCAGTACTTC. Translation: CASSSRGQETQYF.

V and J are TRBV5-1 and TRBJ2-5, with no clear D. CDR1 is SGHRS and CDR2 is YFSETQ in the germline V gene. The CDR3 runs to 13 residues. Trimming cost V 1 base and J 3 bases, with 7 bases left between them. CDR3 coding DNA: TGCGCCAGCAGCTTGAACCTAAAAGAGACCCAGTACTTC. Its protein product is CASSLNLKETQYF.

In DNA, the CDR3 is TGTGCCTGTGACAGGGCGCAGAGCTATGGCTACACCTTC. Translation: CACDRAQSYGYTF. J is TRBJ1-2 and V is TRBV11-3, with 7 bases lining up with TRBD1. Per the germline V gene, CDR1 is SGHNT and CDR2 is YENEEA. V dropped 11 bases and J dropped 4; count of bases not matched to a gene: 10. The CDR3 consists of 13 residues.

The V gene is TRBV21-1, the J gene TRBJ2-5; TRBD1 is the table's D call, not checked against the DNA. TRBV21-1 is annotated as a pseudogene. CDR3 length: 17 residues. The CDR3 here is CASSKARRGGYQETQYF. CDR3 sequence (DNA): TGTGCCAGCAGCAAAGCGCGTAGGGGTGGGTACCAAGAGACCCAGTACTTC.

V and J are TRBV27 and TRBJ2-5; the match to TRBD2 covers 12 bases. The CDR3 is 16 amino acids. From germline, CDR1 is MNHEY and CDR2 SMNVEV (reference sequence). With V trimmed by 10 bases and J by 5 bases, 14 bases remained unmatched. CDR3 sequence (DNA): TGTGCCACCTCACGACTAGCGGGAGAGGGGGGGGAGACCCAGTACTTC. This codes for CATSRLAGEGGETQYF.

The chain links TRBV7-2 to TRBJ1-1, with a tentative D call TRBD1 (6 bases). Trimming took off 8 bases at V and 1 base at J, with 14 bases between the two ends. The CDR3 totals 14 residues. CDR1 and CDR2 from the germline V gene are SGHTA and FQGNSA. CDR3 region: CASGPRTANTEAFF. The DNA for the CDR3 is TGTGCCAGCGGACCAAGGACAGCGAACACTGAAGCTTTCTTT.